The 14 T cell receptor beta chains listed next were all sequenced from one sample in a study of OX40 agonist ivuxolimab in advanced cancers. Method: immunoSEQ multiplex PCR; TCRdb's copy keeps in-frame clones and lacks some. Among about 120,000 clones listed, over 75% were seen once. This sample comprised CD4+ or CD8+ T cells sorted from blood, obtained in a trial of the OX40 agonist ivuxolimab. All receptors derive from an adult with an advanced solid tumor such as melanoma, head and neck, liver or kidney cancer.

The chain joins TRBV28 to TRBJ2-1, with D perhaps matching TRBD2 (5 bases). The V end lost 2 bases, the J end lost 4 bases, and 12 bases lay between the germline ends. The CDR3 contains 15 residues. Germline CDR1 MDHEN, CDR2 SYDVKM. The CDR3: CASSLRGLMYNEQFF. CDR3 bases: TGTGCCAGCAGTTTACGTGGACTTATGTACAATGAGCAGTTCTTC.

This chain joins TRBV25-1 and TRBJ2-7; TRBD1 might be the D (5 bases). The CDR3 is 12 amino acids. Trimming took 4 bases from V and 3 from J, leaving 7 bases between them. Germline CDR1 and CDR2: MGHDK and SYGVNS. The CDR3 DNA sequence: TGTGCCAGCAGTGGCGACAGCTACGAGCAGTACTTC. Translating gives CASSGDSYEQYF.

This chain joins TRBV10-3 and TRBJ2-3; D is unresolved. Germline loops: CDR1 ENHRY, CDR2 SYGVKD. V dropped 6 bases and J dropped 0 bases, with 16 bases sitting between them. The CDR3 sequence is 16 residues long. This chain's CDR3 is CAISLSRASSTDTQYF. DNA for the CDR3: TGTGCCATCAGCCTTTCCCGGGCCTCTAGCACAGATACGCAGTATTTT.

The CDR3 is CASSYRGLNWVNEKLFF. In DNA, the CDR3 is TGTGCCAGCAGTTACCGGGGCCTAAACTGGGTTAATGAAAAACTGTTTTTT. This chain uses TRBV7-2 with TRBJ1-4, with a weak D call TRBD1 (5 bases). The CDR3 covers 17 residues. In germline, CDR1 is SGHTA, CDR2 FQGNSA. V lost 6 bases and J 4 bases, leaving 21 bases between the germline ends.

V is TRBV7-9 and J is TRBJ2-2; no clear D. Germline V CDR1 and CDR2: SEHNR, FQNEAQ (reference sequence). V was cut by 5 bases and J by 1 base, with 8 bases left in between. The length of the CDR3 is 14 residues. The CDR3 protein is CASSVAVNTGELFF. For the CDR3, the DNA is TGTGCCAGCAGCGTGGCAGTGAACACCGGGGAGCTGTTTTTT.

This rearrangement joins TRBV5-4 to TRBJ2-3; D may match TRBD1 or TRBD2 (6 bases each). The CDR3 runs to 15 residues. Germline V gene lookup returns CDR1 SGHNT and CDR2 YYREEE (reference sequence). Deletions cut 7 bases from V and 5 bases from J, with 20 bases between. The CDR3: CASRPRGVRGDTQYF. DNA of the CDR3: TGTGCCAGCCGGCCGAGGGGGGTGCGAGGAGATACGCAGTATTTT.

V and J are TRBV7-2 and TRBJ1-3; no firm D call. Germline CDR1 reads SGHTA; CDR2 reads FQGNSA. The CDR3 is 16 amino acids. Trimming pared 1 base from V and 0 bases from J, leaving 10 bases between. The CDR3 protein is CASSLGGKTSGNTIYF. CDR3 bases: TGTGCCAGCAGCTTAGGCGGAAAAACCTCTGGAAACACCATATATTTT.

This chain joins TRBV15 and TRBJ2-7, with D tentatively TRBD1 (5 bases). This CDR3 region has 14 residues. Trimming shortened V by 1 base and J by 0 bases, and 7 bases separated the two germline ends. From germline, CDR1 is LNHNV and CDR2 YYDKDF (reference sequence). CDR3 residues: CATSRGGPSYEQYF. CDR3 DNA sequence: TGTGCCACCAGCAGAGGGGGCCCCTCCTACGAGCAGTACTTC.

The chain is built from TRBV30 and TRBJ2-2; TRBD2 aligns across 7 bases. CDR1 is GTSNPN, CDR2 SVGIG, per germline (reference sequence). This CDR3 has 15 amino acids. The junction had 8 bases not matched to a gene; V was cut back by 3 bases and J by 4 bases. CDR3 nucleotides: TGTGCCTGGAGCCTGGGAGGGTATGGCACCGGGGAGCTGTTTTTT. Amino acids: CAWSLGGYGTGELFF.

The CDR3 DNA sequence: TGTGCCAGCAGTGACCCAGGGATACATGGAAACACCATATATTTT. Its protein is CASSDPGIHGNTIYF. V usage is TRBV25-1 and J usage is TRBJ1-3; D perhaps matches TRBD1 (5 bases). Germline V lookup: CDR1 MGHDK, CDR2 SYGVNS. V was clipped by 3 bases and J by 3 bases, with 12 bases between them. The CDR3 runs 15 residues.

The chain links TRBV28 to TRBJ1-2; unclear D gene. The germline V gene has CDR1 MDHEN and CDR2 SYDVKM. The CDR3 spans 12 residues. Between the trimmed V and J ends, which lost 8 bases and 4 bases, there was a span of 11 bases. The CDR3 reads CASGGRFYGYTF. The CDR3 DNA reads as TGTGCCAGCGGTGGCAGGTTCTATGGCTACACCTTC.

The V gene is TRBV4-1, the J gene TRBJ2-7, with 10 nucleotides matching TRBD1. CDR1 and CDR2 from the germline V gene are MGHRA and YSYEKL. The V and J ends lost 4 bases and 4 bases, in that order; junction bases with no gene match: 10. The CDR3 consists of 16 residues. CDR3 loop: CASSRAPGQGTYEQYF. The DNA for the CDR3 is TGCGCCAGCAGCCGAGCTCCGGGACAGGGGACGTACGAGCAGTACTTC.

The chain employs TRBV4-3 and TRBJ2-3, with D possibly TRBD1 on 5 matching bases. Trimming removed 4 bases at V and 1 base at J, with 15 bases between. The CDR3 is made up of 16 amino acids. Germline assignment: CDR1 LGHNA and CDR2 YSLEER. The CDR3 spells CASSLSDRLGTDTQYF. CDR3 nucleotides: TGCGCCAGCAGCCTTTCCGACAGACTCGGCACAGATACGCAGTATTTT.

The V and J genes are TRBV4-3 and TRBJ2-5, with D possibly being TRBD2 (6 bases). Trimming removed 4 bases at V and 6 bases at J, with 15 bases between. Germline CDR1 and CDR2: LGHNA and YSLEER. This CDR3 region has 14 residues. The CDR3 spells CASSPGTGDQTQYF. The CDR3 DNA sequence: TGCGCCAGCAGCCCAGGGACGGGGGATCAGACCCAGTACTTC.